These 5 T cell receptor beta chains were all obtained from the same sample, sequenced in a study of T-cell memory formation after mild COVID-19. TCRdb ran MiXCR on the 5' RACE reads and lists one entry per CDR3 protein. The sample holds approximately 290,000 distinct CDR3 sequences, 15% to 20% seen once. The material sequenced was PBMCs or a T cell subset sorted from them (not recorded which). These receptors came from a man in his late teens or twenties who had mild COVID-19 (a few samples of this study predate the infection). Cell type and time point are not known.

V usage is TRBV28 and J usage is TRBJ1-5; D might be TRBD1 (5 bases). Germline V gene data show CDR1 as MDHEN and CDR2 as SYDVKM. V gave up 5 bases and J gave up 3 bases, with 11 bases separating them. The CDR3 totals 14 residues. The CDR3 sequence is CASSLDRYNQPQHF. CDR3 coding DNA: TGTGCCAGCAGTCTAGACAGATACAATCAGCCCCAGCATTTT.

J is TRBJ1-2 and V is TRBV2; D call uncertain. From germline, CDR1 is SNHLY and CDR2 FYNNEI. The V end lost 9 bases, the J end lost 3 bases, and 11 bases lay between the germline ends. The CDR3 runs to 12 residues. CDR3 nucleotides: TGTGCCAGGGGAGGCATAGACTATGGCTACACCTTC. Residues: CARGGIDYGYTF.

The chain uses TRBV4-3 and TRBJ1-2; no reliable D call. This CDR3 is built from 16 residues. CDR1 is LGHNA, CDR2 YSLEER, per germline. With 5 bases removed from V and 3 bases from J, the gap between germline ends came to 19 bases. This CDR3 reads CASSSLIGSSDYGYTF. CDR3 sequence (DNA): TGCGCCAGCAGCTCCTTGATTGGGTCGTCGGACTATGGCTACACCTTC.

This clonotype appeared a few times. The CDR3 DNA sequence: TGTGCCAGCAGACGCCCCGGCCTGCAAGAGACCCAGTACTTC. Protein sequence: CASRRPGLQETQYF. The chain employs TRBV7-2 and TRBJ2-5; D remains ambiguous. Trimming shortened V by 6 bases and J by 2 bases, and 13 bases separated the two germline ends. The CDR3 covers 14 residues. Germline CDR1 SGHTA, CDR2 FQGNSA.

This chain links TRBV6-2 or TRBV6-3 with TRBJ2-1; D is unresolved. Germline assignment: CDR1 MNHEY and CDR2 SVGEGT. The CDR3 contains 15 residues. Trimming cost V 2 bases and J 0 bases, with 8 bases left between them. The CDR3 DNA reads TGTGCCAGCAGTTACGACGGGTACTCCTACAATGAGCAGTTCTTC. This sequence encodes CASSYDGYSYNEQFF.